The 29 T cell receptor beta chains listed next were all sequenced from one sample in a study of blood T cell repertoires in COVID-19. Sequenced by immunoSEQ multiplex PCR; TCRdb stores in-frame clones only, minus some. The data hold more than 95,000 clones, with roughly 80% observed a single time. The specimen was peripheral blood. The receptors shown here come from a man aged 45-60 years with acute or convalescent COVID-19.

As to this clone: The same CDR3 is also encoded by other DNA sequences in this sample. The rearrangement joins TRBV24-1 to TRBJ2-1; tentatively, D is TRBD2 (5 bases). The V and J ends lost 3 bases and 0 bases respectively, with 11 bases between them. The CDR3 consists of 16 residues. Germline lookup yields CDR1 KGHDR and CDR2 SFDVKD. The CDR3 is CATSDPTGSSYNEQFF. CDR3 bases: TGTGCCACCAGTGATCCTACTGGGAGCTCCTACAATGAGCAGTTCTTC.

V is TRBV29-1 and J is TRBJ1-5, with TRBD1 matching 10 bases. Germline values: CDR1 SQVTM, CDR2 ANQGSEA. The V gene end was trimmed by 4 bases and the J gene end by 8 bases; junction bases not matched to a gene: 2. The CDR3 extends over 12 amino acids. The CDR3: CSVGDRGKPQHF. DNA for the CDR3: TGCAGCGTTGGGGACAGGGGAAAGCCCCAGCATTTT. Combining the CDR3 with reference TRBV29-1 and TRBJ1-5 gives the whole variable domain SAVISQKPSRDICQRGTSLTIQCQVDSQVTMMFWYRQQPGQSLTLIATANQGSEATYESGFVIDKFPISRPNLTFSTLTVSNMSPEDSSIYLCSVGDRGKPQHFGDGTRLSIL.

This clone was observed a few times. The chain has TRBV19 and TRBJ2-6; tentatively, D is TRBD1 (6 bases). The CDR3 consists of 16 residues. The V and J ends lost 5 bases and 3 bases respectively, with 14 bases between them. Germline assignment: CDR1 LNHDA and CDR2 SQIVND (reference sequence). In DNA form, the CDR3 reads TGTGCCAGTAGTCCACAGGGTTCCTTTGGGGCCAACGTCCTGACTTTC. It codes for CASSPQGSFGANVLTF.

The V call is TRBV5-4, the J call TRBJ2-2; 9 bases match TRBD1. The CDR3 has 15 residues. Germline CDR1 and CDR2: SGHNT and YYREEE (reference sequence). J was trimmed by 1 base and V by 3 bases; bases with no gene match: 1. The chain's CDR3 is CASSWGQGNTGELFF. The CDR3 DNA follows: TGTGCCAGCAGCTGGGGACAGGGGAACACCGGGGAGCTGTTTTTT.

This chain uses TRBV7-9 with TRBJ2-7; tentative D call: TRBD1 (5 bases). V was clipped by 8 bases and J by 4 bases, with 12 bases between them. The germline V gene encodes CDR1 SEHNR and CDR2 FQNEAQ (reference sequence). The CDR3 loop spans 12 amino acids. CDR3 in amino acids: CASGWGGYEQYF. The CDR3 DNA reads as TGTGCCAGCGGCTGGGGCGGATACGAGCAGTACTTC. The full variable domain, in which reference TRBV7-9 and TRBJ2-7 provide the parts outside the CDR3, is DTGVSQNPRHKITKRGQNVTFRCDPISEHNRLYWYRQTLGQGPEFLTYFQNEAQLEKSRLLSDRFSAERPKGSFSTLEIQRTEQGDSAMYLCASGWGGYEQYFGPGTRLTVT.

The genes are TRBV7-8 and TRBJ2-5, with TRBD1 as a possible D gene (5 bases). Per germline, CDR1 SGHVS and CDR2 FQNEAQ. The CDR3 length is 12 residues. V was pared by 3 bases and J by 4 bases, with 6 bases between. As DNA, the CDR3 is TGTGCCAGCAGCTTGCAGGGAGAGACCCAGTACTTC. It yields the protein CASSLQGETQYF.

This chain uses TRBV18 with TRBJ2-2; 9 bases align to TRBD2. This CDR3 comprises 18 residues. CDR1 is KGHSH and CDR2 is LQKENI in the germline V gene. V was clipped by 0 bases and J by 0 bases; unmatched bases: 5. CDR3 bases: TGTGCCAGCTCACCACCTTTGGGACTAGCATCGAACACCGGGGAGCTGTTTTTT. It codes for CASSPPLGLASNTGELFF. Full variable domain (remainder filled in from reference TRBV18 and TRBJ2-2): NAGVMQNPRHLVRRRGQEARLRCSPMKGHSHVYWYRQLPEEGLKFMVYLQKENIIDESGMPKERFSAEFPKEGPSILRIQQVVRGDSAAYFCASSPPLGLASNTGELFFGEGSRLTVL.

This chain uses TRBV19 with TRBJ2-1; 8 bases map to TRBD2. Unmatched junction bases numbered 12, after V lost 7 bases and J lost 7 bases. Germline-derived CDR1 and CDR2 are LNHDA and SQIVND (reference sequence). CDR3 size: 15 residues. CDR3 DNA: TGTGCCAGTATCAGCTCGGGAGGGCCGAGGAATGAGCAGTTCTTC. This gives the protein CASISSGGPRNEQFF.

The J gene is TRBJ2-6, the V gene TRBV10-3, with D possibly TRBD1 on 5 matching bases. CDR3 length: 15 residues. CDR1 is ENHRY and CDR2 is SYGVKD in the germline V gene. Trimming left V 5 bases short and J 2 bases short, with 10 bases between. CDR3 amino acids: CAISFRGTGANVLTF. CDR3 sequence (DNA): TGTGCCATCAGTTTTAGGGGCACTGGGGCCAACGTCCTGACTTTC.

A few counts support this clone. The V and J genes are TRBV28 and TRBJ1-2; 7 bases match TRBD1. Germline lookup yields CDR1 MDHEN and CDR2 SYDVKM. The trim removed 5 bases at V and 4 bases at J, leaving 4 bases unmatched. The CDR3 has 13 residues. The CDR3 here is CASSPGGLYGYTF. The CDR3 nucleotides are TGTGCCAGCAGTCCAGGGGGTCTCTATGGCTACACCTTC.

The J gene is TRBJ2-4, the V gene TRBV5-4; TRBD1 is a possible D gene (5 bases). CDR1 and CDR2 from the germline V gene are SGHNT and YYREEE (reference sequence). Trimming pared 4 bases from V and 2 bases from J, leaving 7 bases between. The CDR3 spans 13 residues. The CDR3 bases are TGTGCCAGCAGCCCGGACACCAAAAACATTCAGTACTTC. Its protein is CASSPDTKNIQYF.

This clone came up a few times. This chain links TRBV5-1 with TRBJ1-1, with TRBD1 matching 7 bases. This CDR3 comprises 13 residues. V lost 4 bases to trimming and J lost 5 bases; unmatched junction nucleotides: 5. Germline CDR1 and CDR2: SGHRS and YFSETQ. The CDR3 loop reads CASSAETGTEAFF. The CDR3 DNA reads TGCGCCAGCAGCGCAGAGACAGGGACTGAAGCTTTCTTT.

The chain has TRBV5-4 and TRBJ1-2, with a weak D call TRBD1 (5 bases). V gave up 4 bases and J gave up 0 bases, with 7 bases separating them. The CDR3 loop spans 13 amino acids. Germline-derived CDR1 and CDR2 are SGHNT and YYREEE (reference sequence). CDR3 in amino acids: CASSKQANYGYTF. The CDR3 coding sequence is TGTGCCAGCAGCAAACAGGCTAACTATGGCTACACCTTC.

This clone was detected once. The genes are TRBV27 and TRBJ2-1, with TRBD2 identical over 8 bases. CDR3 length: 15 amino acids. V shed 6 bases and J 5 bases; nucleotides not matched to a gene: 9. Germline lookup yields CDR1 MNHEY and CDR2 SMNVEV (reference sequence). The chain's CDR3 is CASSVAGSRHNEQFF. The CDR3 region has the DNA TGTGCCAGCAGCGTAGCGGGATCCCGGCACAATGAGCAGTTCTTC.

The rearrangement links TRBV7-2 to TRBJ2-7, with 7 bases fitting TRBD1. V was clipped by 5 bases and J by 1 base; unmatched bases: 8. CDR1 SGHTA and CDR2 FQGNSA come from the germline V gene. This CDR3 region has 15 residues. CDR3 DNA sequence: TGTGCCAGCAGCCCAGACAGGGTACGTTCCTACGAGCAGTACTTC. Protein product: CASSPDRVRSYEQYF.

The chain employs TRBV5-1 and TRBJ2-3; 8 bases map to TRBD1. The germline V gene encodes CDR1 SGHRS and CDR2 YFSETQ. V lost 4 bases, J lost 6 bases, and 7 bases stayed unmatched. The CDR3 loop spans 14 amino acids. CDR3 sequence reads: CASSDGTGGDTQYF. Here the CDR3 DNA reads TGCGCCAGCAGCGATGGGACAGGCGGGGATACGCAGTATTTT.

The chain carries TRBV4-1 and TRBJ2-2, with 8 positions matching TRBD1. V was pared by 1 base and J by 7 bases, with 17 bases of the junction left unmatched. Per the germline V gene, CDR1 is MGHRA and CDR2 is YSYEKL. The CDR3 extends over 19 amino acids. The CDR3 bases are TGCGCCAGCAGCCAAGTGGGACAGCGCATTGGCGGGACAGGCGGGGAGCTGTTTTTT. Protein: CASSQVGQRIGGTGGELFF.

CDR3 DNA sequence: TGTGCCAGTATGGGACAGAGCTCTGGGGCCAACGTCCTGACTTTC. Its translation is CASMGQSSGANVLTF. The V and J genes are TRBV19 and TRBJ2-6; 7 nucleotides agree with TRBD1. The CDR3 extends over 15 amino acids. With V trimmed by 7 bases and J by 0 bases, 3 bases remained unmatched. Per the germline V gene, CDR1 is LNHDA and CDR2 is SQIVND (reference sequence).

The genes are TRBV15 and TRBJ1-2; D remains ambiguous. The V and J ends lost 0 bases and 3 bases respectively, with 5 bases between them. Germline CDR1 LNHNV, CDR2 YYDKDF (reference sequence). The CDR3 is made up of 13 amino acids. Here the CDR3 DNA reads TGTGCCACCAGCAGAGATGTCGACTATGGCTACACCTTC. This codes for CATSRDVDYGYTF.

This sequence joins TRBV5-6 and TRBJ2-7; 9 bases are a match to TRBD1. J was trimmed by 3 bases and V by 0 bases; bases with no gene match: 4. CDR3 length: 15 amino acids. Germline lookup yields CDR1 SGHDT and CDR2 YYEEEE. The CDR3 region is CASSLEQGALYEQYF. Here the CDR3 DNA reads TGTGCCAGCAGCTTGGAACAGGGGGCTCTCTACGAGCAGTACTTC.

This rearrangement joins TRBV27 to TRBJ1-4, with 7 positions matching TRBD1. J lost 8 bases, V lost 6 bases, and 9 bases had no gene match. Germline V gene data show CDR1 as MNHEY and CDR2 as SMNVEV (reference sequence). The CDR3 spans 14 residues. CDR3 nucleotide sequence: TGTGCCAGCAGGAGATACAGGGGTGAGGAAAAACTGTTTTTT. It yields the protein CASRRYRGEEKLFF. The variable domain in full, with the rest retrieved from reference TRBV27 and TRBJ1-4, is EAQVTQNPRYLITVTGKKLTVTCSQNMNHEYMSWYRQDPGLGLRQIYYSMNVEVTDKGDVPEGYKVSRKEKRNFPLILESPSPNQTSLYFCASRRYRGEEKLFFGSGTQLSVL.

Comments on this clone: An end of the junction differs from the germline gene, which may be a read error. J is TRBJ1-5 and V is TRBV24-1, with D possibly matching TRBD1 (5 bases). Per the germline V gene, CDR1 is KGHDR and CDR2 is SFDVKD. This CDR3 contains 13 residues. As DNA, the CDR3 is TGTGCCATCAGTGAGGGGAGGGATCAGCCCCAGCATTTT. Protein sequence: CAISEGRDQPQHF.

The rearrangement links TRBV12-3 or TRBV12-4 to TRBJ2-1; TRBD2 matches at 9 bases. This CDR3 is built from 13 residues. J was trimmed by 9 bases and V by 5 bases; bases with no gene match: 5. The CDR3 DNA reads as TGTGCCAGCAGTCCCTCACTAGCGGGTGAGCAGTTCTTC. Amino acid sequence: CASSPSLAGEQFF.

This clone was seen a single time. This chain uses TRBV30 with TRBJ1-5; 11 positions match TRBD1. Unmatched junction bases numbered 2, after V lost 1 base and J lost 6 bases. The germline V gene has CDR1 GTSNPN and CDR2 SVGIG (reference sequence). This CDR3 contains 14 residues. CDR3 protein: CAWSAGQGGQPQHF. The CDR3 region has the DNA TGTGCCTGGAGTGCGGGACAGGGGGGTCAGCCCCAGCATTTT.

This clone showed up just a few times. The chain recombines TRBV24-1 with TRBJ2-3; TRBD2 aligns across 14 bases. This CDR3 is 17 amino acids long. Per germline, CDR1 KGHDR and CDR2 SFDVKD. V lost 5 bases to trimming and J lost 0 bases; unmatched junction nucleotides: 3. Here the CDR3 reads CATSGTSGRPSTDTQYF. CDR3 sequence (DNA): TGTGCCACCAGTGGGACTAGCGGGAGGCCGAGCACAGATACGCAGTATTTT.

The rearrangement joins TRBV9 to TRBJ2-1; 13 positions agree with TRBD2. The junction had 10 bases not matched to a gene; V was cut back by 4 bases and J by 6 bases. CDR1 and CDR2 (germline): SGDLS, YYNGEE. The CDR3 has 17 amino acids. CDR3 sequence reads: CASSSPPGTSGTNEQFF. The CDR3 DNA sequence: TGTGCCAGCAGCTCCCCCCCGGGGACTAGCGGGACCAATGAGCAGTTCTTC. Filled out from reference TRBV9 and TRBJ2-1, the complete variable domain reads DSGVTQTPKHLITATGQRVTLRCSPRSGDLSVYWYQQSLDQGLQFLIQYYNGEERAKGNILERFSAQQFPDLHSELNLSSLELGDSALYFCASSSPPGTSGTNEQFFGPGTRLTVL.

V is TRBV28 and J is TRBJ1-1; unclear D gene. Germline V gives CDR1 MDHEN, CDR2 SYDVKM. The CDR3 length is 12 residues. V lost 5 bases to trimming and J lost 4 bases, with 8 bases between them. The CDR3 loop is CASSKGSTEAFF. CDR3 sequence (DNA): TGTGCCAGCAGTAAAGGGAGCACTGAAGCTTTCTTT.

Note on this clone: An end of the junction differs from the germline gene, which may be a read error. V usage is TRBV5-8 and J usage is TRBJ1-2, with 7 bases matching TRBD1. CDR3 length equals 14 residues. The germline gives CDR1 SGHTS, CDR2 YDEGEE. The CDR3 DNA follows: TGTGCCAGCAGCGCCGGGACAGAGGGGCTATCAAGGGGCTTC. This gives the protein CASSAGTEGLSRGF. Supplemented by reference TRBV5-8 and TRBJ1-2, the full variable domain reads EAGVTQSPTHLIKTRGQQATLRCSPISGHTSVYWYQQALGLGLQFLLWYDEGEERNRGNFPPRFSGRQFPNYSSELNVNALELEDSALYLCASSAGTEGLSRGFGSGTRLTVV.

In nucleotides, the CDR3 is TGTGCCAGCAGCTCTAAATCCCAGCGCACGATCACCTACGAGCAGTACTTC. Protein sequence: CASSSKSQRTITYEQYF. The chain employs TRBV5-6 and TRBJ2-7; D is unclear. The CDR3 has 17 amino acids. Germline CDR1 and CDR2: SGHDT and YYEEEE. Trimming cost V 3 bases and J 2 bases, with 21 bases left between them.